This T cell receptor (beta chain) was recorded in a study of T cells after posttransplantation cyclophosphamide. Worth noting for this clone: Its antigen is currently unknown.

Busulfan-fludarabine conditioning, marrow transplant, and cyclophosphamide on days +3 and +4 were administered. This table comes from immunoSEQ multiplex PCR, and its TCRdb copy is limited to in-frame clones, with some not included. Of about 22,000 clones in the sample, less than 90% were seen once. Germline V gene lookup returns CDR1 SGHDT and CDR2 YYEEEE. Between the trimmed V and J ends, which lost 1 base and 4 bases, there was a span of 9 bases. The CDR3 is 13 amino acids. Broader study findings: Recipient CMV seropositivity and CMV reactivation strongly tracked TRB clonality. Tissue-infiltrating T cells from skin or gut overlapped little with blood T cells.

The sequences come from PBMCs, collected after allogeneic stem cell transplant with posttransplant cyclophosphamide. V and J are TRBV5-6 and TRBJ2-7; no reliable D call. This TCR was recovered from a female patient in her 30s who received an allogeneic stem cell transplant from an unrelated donor, was CMV-positive, and had no GVHD. Some of the T cells might come from the graft donor. CDR3 residues: CASSLTEQYEQYF. As DNA, the CDR3 is TGTGCCAGCAGCTTGACAGAACAATACGAGCAGTACTTC. The whole variable domain, filled in from reference TRBV5-6 and TRBJ2-7, reads DAGVTQSPTHLIKTRGQQVTLRCSPKSGHDTVSWYQQALGQGPQFIFQYYEEEERQRGNFPDRFSGHQFPNYSSELNVNALLLGDSALYLCASSLTEQYEQYFGPGTRLTVT.